This T cell receptor beta chain is drawn from a study of shared clonotypes between healthy human individuals. Study-level findings and limits: Investigators expected sequencing depth to affect clonotype sharing among donors. Larger estimated richness was generally seen in naive subsets than in memory subsets. Despite large depth, rarefaction showed incomplete sorted-subset sequencing.

V was clipped by 5 bases and J by 10 bases, with 14 bases between them. The CDR3 has 12 residues. The V gene's germline CDR1 is LNHDA and CDR2 SQIVND (reference sequence). Recent acute infections and vaccinations were absent in the healthy HIV-negative adult donors. Here immunoSEQ multiplex PCR was the method, and the copy in TCRdb shows in-frame clones only, minus some. Of some 1 million clones listed, about 75% are singletons. This clone was picked up many times. No antigen is known for it. Specimen: memory CD4+ T cells sorted from blood. Sample subset: CD45RA-negative fraction. The source is a man aged 18 to 29 in good health. The chain is built from TRBV19 and TRBJ1-2; a possible D gene is TRBD1 (5 bases). DNA of the CDR3: TGTGCCAGTAGTTCGTTCCGGGACGCCTACACCTTC. Translating gives CASSSFRDAYTF.